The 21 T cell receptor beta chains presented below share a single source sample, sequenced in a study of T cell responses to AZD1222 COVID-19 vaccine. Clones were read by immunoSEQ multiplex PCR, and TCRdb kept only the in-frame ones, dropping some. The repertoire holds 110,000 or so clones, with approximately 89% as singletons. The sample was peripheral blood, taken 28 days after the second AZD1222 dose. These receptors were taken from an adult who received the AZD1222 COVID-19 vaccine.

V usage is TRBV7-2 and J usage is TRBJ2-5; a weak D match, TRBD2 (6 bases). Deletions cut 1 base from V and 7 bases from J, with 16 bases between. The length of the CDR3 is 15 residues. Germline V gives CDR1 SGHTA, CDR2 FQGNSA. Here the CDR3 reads CASSLGPETSGTQYF. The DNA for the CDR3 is TGTGCCAGCAGCTTAGGGCCAGAGACTAGTGGGACCCAGTACTTC.

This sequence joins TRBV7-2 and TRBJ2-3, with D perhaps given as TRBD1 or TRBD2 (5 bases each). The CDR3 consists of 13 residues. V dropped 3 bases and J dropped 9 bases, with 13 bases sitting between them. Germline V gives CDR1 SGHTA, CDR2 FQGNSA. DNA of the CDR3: TGTGCCAGCAGCTTCAGACGTGGGGACACGCAGTATTTT. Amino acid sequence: CASSFRRGDTQYF. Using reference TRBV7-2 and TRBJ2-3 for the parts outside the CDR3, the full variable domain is GAGVSQSPSNKVTEKGKDVELRCDPISGHTALYWYRQSLGQGLEFLIYFQGNSAPDKSGLPSDRFSAERTGGSVSTLTIQRTQQEDSAVYLCASSFRRGDTQYFGPGTRLTVL.

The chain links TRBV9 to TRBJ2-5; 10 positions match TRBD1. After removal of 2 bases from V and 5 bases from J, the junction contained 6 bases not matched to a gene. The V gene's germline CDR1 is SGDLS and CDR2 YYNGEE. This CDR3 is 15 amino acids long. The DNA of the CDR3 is TGTGCCAGCAGCGTCAGGGACAGGGGACATGAGACCCAGTACTTC. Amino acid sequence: CASSVRDRGHETQYF.

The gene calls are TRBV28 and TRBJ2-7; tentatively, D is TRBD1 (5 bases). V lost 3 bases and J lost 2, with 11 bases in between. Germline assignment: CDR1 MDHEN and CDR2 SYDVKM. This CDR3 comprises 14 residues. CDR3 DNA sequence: TGTGCCAGCAGTTTTATCGACAGAGCCTACGAGCAGTACTTC. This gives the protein CASSFIDRAYEQYF.

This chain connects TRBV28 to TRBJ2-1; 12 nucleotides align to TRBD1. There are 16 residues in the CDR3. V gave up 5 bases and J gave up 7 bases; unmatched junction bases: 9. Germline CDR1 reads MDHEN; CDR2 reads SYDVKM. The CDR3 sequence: CASSRPGQGAVNEQFF. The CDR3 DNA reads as TGTGCCAGCAGTCGCCCGGGACAGGGGGCGGTAAATGAGCAGTTCTTC.

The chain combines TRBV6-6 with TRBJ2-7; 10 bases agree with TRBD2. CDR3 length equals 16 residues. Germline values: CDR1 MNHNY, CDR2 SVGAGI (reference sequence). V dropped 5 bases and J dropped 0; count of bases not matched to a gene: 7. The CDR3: CASSRSLAGDSYEQYF. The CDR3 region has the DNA TGTGCCAGCAGTCGAAGTCTAGCGGGGGACTCCTACGAGCAGTACTTC.

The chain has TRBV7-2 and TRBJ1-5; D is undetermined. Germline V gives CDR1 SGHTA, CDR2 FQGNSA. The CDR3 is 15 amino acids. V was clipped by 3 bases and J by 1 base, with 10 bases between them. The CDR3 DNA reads TGTGCCAGCAGCTTTTTCCAGGTAAGCAATCAGCCCCAGCATTTT. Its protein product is CASSFFQVSNQPQHF.

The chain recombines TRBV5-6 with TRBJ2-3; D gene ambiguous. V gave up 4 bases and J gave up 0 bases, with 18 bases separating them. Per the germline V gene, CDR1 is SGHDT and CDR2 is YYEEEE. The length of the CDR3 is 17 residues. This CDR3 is CASSLSGTVPSTDTQYF. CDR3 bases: TGTGCCAGCAGCCTTTCGGGTACAGTCCCTAGCACAGATACGCAGTATTTT.

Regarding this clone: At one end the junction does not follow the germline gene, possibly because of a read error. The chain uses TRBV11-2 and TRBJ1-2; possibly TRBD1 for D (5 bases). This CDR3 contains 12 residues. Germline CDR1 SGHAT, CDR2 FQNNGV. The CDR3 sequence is CAGSLVGDGYTF. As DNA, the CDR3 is TGTGCCGGCAGCTTAGTAGGGGACGGCTACACCTTC.

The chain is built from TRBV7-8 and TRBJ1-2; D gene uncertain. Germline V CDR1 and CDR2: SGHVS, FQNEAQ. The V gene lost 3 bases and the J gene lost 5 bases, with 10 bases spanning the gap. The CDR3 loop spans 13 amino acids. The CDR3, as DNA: TGTGCCAGCAGCTTGGACGGAATTTATGGCTACACCTTC. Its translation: CASSLDGIYGYTF.

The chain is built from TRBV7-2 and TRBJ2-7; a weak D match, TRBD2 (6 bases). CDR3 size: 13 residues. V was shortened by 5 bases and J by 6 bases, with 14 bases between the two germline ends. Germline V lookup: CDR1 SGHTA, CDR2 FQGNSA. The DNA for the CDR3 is TGTGCCAGCAGCCCCAGTCGGGGGAGCGAGCAGTACTTC. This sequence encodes CASSPSRGSEQYF.

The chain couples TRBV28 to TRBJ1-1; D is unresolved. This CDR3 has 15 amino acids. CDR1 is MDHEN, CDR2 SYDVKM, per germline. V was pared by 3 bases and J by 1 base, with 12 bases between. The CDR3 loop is CASSFPGSGNTEAFF. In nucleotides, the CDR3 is TGTGCCAGCAGTTTTCCGGGAAGTGGGAACACTGAAGCTTTCTTT. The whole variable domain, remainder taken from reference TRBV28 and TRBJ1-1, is DVKVTQSSRYLVKRTGEKVFLECVQDMDHENMFWYRQDPGLGLRLIYFSYDVKMKEKGDIPEGYSVSREKKERFSLILESASTNQTSMYLCASSFPGSGNTEAFFGQGTRLTVV.

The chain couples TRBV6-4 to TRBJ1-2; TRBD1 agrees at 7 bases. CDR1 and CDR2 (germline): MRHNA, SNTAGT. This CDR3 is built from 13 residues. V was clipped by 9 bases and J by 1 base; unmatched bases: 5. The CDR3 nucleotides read TGTGCCAGTTCGGACAGGAATAACTATGGCTACACCTTC. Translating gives CASSDRNNYGYTF.

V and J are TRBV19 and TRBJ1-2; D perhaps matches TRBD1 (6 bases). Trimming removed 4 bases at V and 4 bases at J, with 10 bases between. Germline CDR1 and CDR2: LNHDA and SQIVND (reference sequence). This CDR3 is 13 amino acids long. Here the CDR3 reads CASSNTGTYGYTF. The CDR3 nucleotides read TGTGCCAGTAGTAACACAGGGACCTATGGCTACACCTTC. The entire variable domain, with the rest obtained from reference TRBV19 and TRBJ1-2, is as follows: DGGITQSPKYLFRKEGQNVTLSCEQNLNHDAMYWYRQDPGQGLRLIYYSQIVNDFQKGDIAEGYSVSREKKESFPLTVTSAQKNPTAFYLCASSNTGTYGYTFGSGTRLTVV.

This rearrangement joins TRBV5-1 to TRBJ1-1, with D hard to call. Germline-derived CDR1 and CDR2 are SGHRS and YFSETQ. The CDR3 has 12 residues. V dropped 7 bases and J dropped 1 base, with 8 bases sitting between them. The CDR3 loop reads CASGTENTEAFF. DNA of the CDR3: TGCGCCAGCGGAACGGAGAACACTGAAGCTTTCTTT. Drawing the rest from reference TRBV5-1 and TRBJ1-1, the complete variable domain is KAGVTQTPRYLIKTRGQQVTLSCSPISGHRSVSWYQQTPGQGLQFLFEYFSETQRNKGNFPGRFSGRQFSNSRSEMNVSTLELGDSALYLCASGTENTEAFFGQGTRLTVV.

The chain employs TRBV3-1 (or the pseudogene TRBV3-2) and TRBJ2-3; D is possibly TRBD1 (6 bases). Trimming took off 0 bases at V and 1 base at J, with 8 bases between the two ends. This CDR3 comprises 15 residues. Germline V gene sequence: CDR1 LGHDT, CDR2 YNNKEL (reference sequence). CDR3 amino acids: CASSQEPGGTDTQYF. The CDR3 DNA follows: TGTGCCAGCAGCCAAGAGCCAGGGGGCACAGATACGCAGTATTTT.

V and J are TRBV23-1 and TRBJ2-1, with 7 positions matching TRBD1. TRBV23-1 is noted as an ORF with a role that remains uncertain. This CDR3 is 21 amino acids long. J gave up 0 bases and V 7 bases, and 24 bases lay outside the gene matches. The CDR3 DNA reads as TGCGCCAGCAATAACGGACAGGTGATTGAACAAGAGAAGAGCTCCTACAATGAGCAGTTCTTC. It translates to CASNNGQVIEQEKSSYNEQFF.

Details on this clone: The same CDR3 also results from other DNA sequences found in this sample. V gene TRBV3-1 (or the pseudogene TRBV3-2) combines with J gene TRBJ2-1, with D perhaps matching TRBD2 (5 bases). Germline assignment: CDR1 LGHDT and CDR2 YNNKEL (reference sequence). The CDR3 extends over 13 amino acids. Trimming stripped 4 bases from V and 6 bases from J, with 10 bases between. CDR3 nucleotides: TGTGCCAGCAGCCCCCGGGGAGTCAATGAGCAGTTCTTC. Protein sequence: CASSPRGVNEQFF.

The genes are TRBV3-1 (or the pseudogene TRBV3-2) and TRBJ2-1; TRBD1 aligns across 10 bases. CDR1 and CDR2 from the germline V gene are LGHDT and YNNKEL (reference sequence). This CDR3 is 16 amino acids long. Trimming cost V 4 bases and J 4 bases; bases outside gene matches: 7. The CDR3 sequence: CASSPPRTGGYNEQFF. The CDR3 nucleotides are TGTGCCAGCAGCCCCCCCAGGACAGGGGGATACAATGAGCAGTTCTTC.

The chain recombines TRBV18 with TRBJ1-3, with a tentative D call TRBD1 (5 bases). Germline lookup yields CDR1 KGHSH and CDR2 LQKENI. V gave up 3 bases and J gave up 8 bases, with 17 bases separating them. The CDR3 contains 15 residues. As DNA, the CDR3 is TGTGCCAGCTCACCTCTCGTCGGGGGGACGGACACCATATATTTT. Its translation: CASSPLVGGTDTIYF.

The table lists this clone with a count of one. The CDR3 DNA reads as TGTGCCAGCAGTTACCCCGACAGGGAAGCTTTCTTT. Its protein is CASSYPDREAFF. The V and J genes are TRBV6-2 or TRBV6-3 and TRBJ1-1, with TRBD1 as a possible D gene (6 bases). Looked up from germline, CDR1 is MNHEY and CDR2 is SVGEGT. The CDR3 length is 12 residues. V lost 2 bases and J lost 8, with 9 bases in between.